Shown below are 30 T cell receptor beta chains from a single sample sequenced in a study of TIL therapy for anti-PD-1-resistant metastatic lung cancer. Time point denoted: pre-treatment sample, taken before nivolumab and TIL therapy. The libraries were made with immunoSEQ v3. Clones were sequenced by immunoSEQ multiplex PCR, and TCRdb holds only the in-frame ones, with some missing. The sample holds 35,000 to 55,000 clones, roughly 78% seen once. The sample in question was blood, obtained at baseline. The receptor set was obtained from an older man with non-small cell lung cancer.

This clone was recorded only once. The CDR3 is CSVGNLIEQYF. The CDR3 DNA reads as TGCAGCGTTGGCAACCTGATCGAGCAGTACTTC. The chain is built from TRBV29-1 and TRBJ2-7; D is uncertain. The V gene lost 4 bases and the J gene lost 6 bases, with 10 bases spanning the gap. The CDR3 covers 11 residues. The germline V gene has CDR1 SQVTM and CDR2 ANQGSEA.

The chain has TRBV18 and TRBJ2-7; no clear D gene. Germline loops: CDR1 KGHSH, CDR2 LQKENI. The V and J ends lost 1 base and 2 bases respectively, with 6 bases between them. The CDR3 extends over 13 amino acids. The CDR3 loop reads CASSPQETYEQYF. The CDR3 region has the DNA TGTGCCAGCTCACCACAAGAGACCTACGAGCAGTACTTC.

The chain is built from TRBV9 and TRBJ2-7, with a tentative D call TRBD2 (8 bases). V lost 4 bases to trimming and J lost 5 bases, with 16 bases between them. Germline CDR1 reads SGDLS; CDR2 reads YYNGEE. CDR3 length: 14 amino acids. The CDR3 nucleotides are TGTGCCAGCAGCTTTAGCGGGACAGTCAACGAGCAGTACTTC. This codes for CASSFSGTVNEQYF.

The chain employs TRBV29-1 and TRBJ1-4; no reliable D call. The V gene lost 7 bases and the J gene lost 1 base, with 7 bases spanning the gap. The CDR3 covers 12 residues. Germline CDR1 reads SQVTM; CDR2 reads ANQGSEA. Here the CDR3 reads CSAGRTNEKLFF. The DNA of the CDR3 is TGCAGCGCCGGTCGAACTAATGAAAAACTGTTTTTT.

This clone showed up just a few times. The CDR3 here is CASSVGQPQHF. The DNA of the CDR3 is TGTGCCAGCAGTGTAGGCCAGCCCCAGCATTTT. The chain recombines TRBV2 with TRBJ1-5, with D uncertain. The V end was cut by 4 bases, the J end by 7 bases, with 5 bases between. This CDR3 has 11 residues. From germline, CDR1 is SNHLY and CDR2 FYNNEI. Combining the CDR3 with reference TRBV2 and TRBJ1-5 gives the whole variable domain EPEVTQTPSHQVTQMGQEVILRCVPISNHLYFYWYRQILGQKVEFLVSFYNNEISEKSEIFDDQFSVERPDGSNFTLKIRSTKLEDSAMYFCASSVGQPQHFGDGTRLSIL.

The V and J genes are TRBV7-3 and TRBJ2-2; D is unresolved. With 4 bases removed from V and 1 base from J, the gap between germline ends came to 7 bases. The CDR3 extends over 14 amino acids. Germline CDR1 and CDR2: SGHTA and FQGTGA. The CDR3 spells CASSSHRNTGELFF. The DNA for the CDR3 is TGTGCCAGCAGCTCCCACAGGAACACCGGGGAGCTGTTTTTT.

This clone came up once. V and J are TRBV7-6 and TRBJ2-3; D gene ambiguous. V was clipped by 2 bases and J by 2 bases, with 5 bases between them. The CDR3 contains 13 residues. The V gene's germline CDR1 is SGHVS and CDR2 FNYEAQ. The CDR3 sequence: CASSLSPTDTQYF. The DNA for the CDR3 is TGTGCCAGCAGCTTAAGTCCCACAGATACGCAGTATTTT.

This chain connects TRBV6-5 to TRBJ2-6, with D hard to call. The germline V and J ends were trimmed by 6 bases and 0 bases, with 9 bases remaining between them. CDR3 length equals 15 residues. Looked up from germline, CDR1 is MNHEY and CDR2 is SVGAGI. The CDR3: CASRNSPSGANVLTF. The DNA of the CDR3 is TGTGCCAGCAGGAACAGCCCCTCTGGGGCCAACGTCCTGACTTTC.

This clone came up a few times. The rearrangement links TRBV27 to TRBJ2-2, with 9 bases matching TRBD2. CDR3 size: 15 residues. From germline, CDR1 is MNHEY and CDR2 SMNVEV (reference sequence). V shed 7 bases, J shed 4 bases, and the junction held 7 bases outside the gene matches. The CDR3 region has the DNA TGTGCCAGCACTGCGGGACTAGCTGGCACCGGGGAGCTGTTTTTT. Amino acid sequence: CASTAGLAGTGELFF.

CDR3 in amino acids: CASRRSPGPTDTDTQYF. DNA of the CDR3: TGTGCCAGCAGGAGATCCCCGGGACCTACTGACACAGATACGCAGTATTTT. The genes are TRBV27 and TRBJ2-3; D is possibly TRBD1 or TRBD2 (5 bases each). The V end was cut by 6 bases, the J end by 2 bases, with 21 bases between. CDR3 length: 17 amino acids. Germline V lookup: CDR1 MNHEY, CDR2 SMNVEV (reference sequence).

The V call is TRBV7-9, the J call TRBJ2-3, with 9 bases aligning to TRBD2. Germline trimming cut 5 bases from V and 2 bases from J; bases unmatched to any gene: 11. Germline V gives CDR1 SEHNR, CDR2 FQNEAQ (reference sequence). The CDR3 is 17 amino acids. CDR3 residues: CASSHHEREENTDTQYF. The CDR3 nucleotides read TGTGCCAGCAGCCATCACGAGCGGGAGGAGAACACAGATACGCAGTATTTT.

The rearrangement links TRBV5-1 to TRBJ2-3; TRBD1 or TRBD2 may be the D gene (6 bases each). Looked up from germline, CDR1 is SGHRS and CDR2 is YFSETQ. The CDR3 extends over 13 amino acids. V was trimmed by 6 bases and J by 4 bases, leaving 12 bases between them. The CDR3 bases are TGCGCCAGCAAGGTGGAGGGGGCAGATACGCAGTATTTT. Amino acid sequence: CASKVEGADTQYF.

The chain joins TRBV7-9 to TRBJ2-2, with D possibly TRBD1 on 6 matching bases. Germline CDR1 reads SEHNR; CDR2 reads FQNEAQ (reference sequence). The V and J ends lost 4 bases and 3 bases respectively, with 18 bases between them. The length of the CDR3 is 17 residues. The CDR3 sequence is CASSSSTRAGDTGELFF. The CDR3 DNA is TGTGCCAGCAGCTCATCAACAAGGGCAGGGGACACCGGGGAGCTGTTTTTT.

This clone showed up just a few times. The chain recombines TRBV27 with TRBJ2-2; tentative D call: TRBD1 (5 bases). This CDR3 comprises 16 residues. Germline assignment: CDR1 MNHEY and CDR2 SMNVEV (reference sequence). Trimming left V 6 bases short and J 5 bases short, with 19 bases between. The CDR3: CASRGREGAQTGELFF. The CDR3 DNA reads as TGTGCCAGCAGGGGCAGGGAAGGGGCACAGACCGGGGAGCTGTTTTTT.

V usage is TRBV5-1 and J usage is TRBJ2-3; TRBD2 might be the D (6 bases). V was cut by 0 bases and J by 5 bases, with 13 bases left in between. This CDR3 spans 15 amino acids. Germline lookup yields CDR1 SGHRS and CDR2 YFSETQ. The CDR3: CASSLAWGEVDTQYF. CDR3 nucleotides: TGCGCCAGCAGCTTGGCCTGGGGGGAGGTAGATACGCAGTATTTT.

The chain uses TRBV5-1 and TRBJ2-1, with TRBD2 matching 7 bases. V lost 0 bases, J lost 10 bases, and 1 base stayed unmatched. The V gene's germline CDR1 is SGHRS and CDR2 YFSETQ. The CDR3 totals 12 residues. CDR3 amino acids: CASSLGGGEQFF. CDR3 nucleotide sequence: TGCGCCAGCAGCTTGGGGGGAGGGGAGCAGTTCTTC.

This clone was seen just once. This chain joins TRBV15 and TRBJ1-4; D gene uncertain. With 1 base removed from V and 12 bases from J, the gap between germline ends came to 15 bases. Germline CDR1 reads LNHNV; CDR2 reads YYDKDF (reference sequence). There are 14 residues in the CDR3. CDR3 coding DNA: TGTGCCACCAGCAGAGGGCAGACAATAAGTCAACTGTTTTTT. Amino acid sequence: CATSRGQTISQLFF. Full variable domain (missing parts from reference TRBV15 and TRBJ1-4): DAMVIQNPRYQVTQFGKPVTLSCSQTLNHNVMYWYQQKSSQAPKLLFHYYDKDFNNEADTPDNFQSRRPNTSFCFLDIRSPGLGDTAMYLCATSRGQTISQLFFGSGTQLSVL.

The chain carries TRBV5-1 and TRBJ1-2, with 8 bases that match TRBD1. The CDR3 runs 15 residues. Germline CDR1 SGHRS, CDR2 YFSETQ. The V gene end was trimmed by 5 bases and the J gene end by 0 bases; junction bases not matched to a gene: 6. CDR3 nucleotides: TGCGCCAGCAGTTCCGGACAGGGCTCTAACTATGGCTACACCTTC. Translated, it gives CASSSGQGSNYGYTF.

CDR3 sequence (DNA): TGTGCCAGCAGTTATGCGGCAGCCACAGATACGCAGTATTTT. This codes for CASSYAAATDTQYF. V gene TRBV28 combines with J gene TRBJ2-3; D is uncertain. V was shortened by 4 bases and J by 2 bases, with 10 bases between the two germline ends. The CDR3 has 14 residues. From germline, CDR1 is MDHEN and CDR2 SYDVKM.

The chain has TRBV7-9 and TRBJ2-1, with 14 positions matching TRBD2. CDR1 is SEHNR, CDR2 FQNEAQ, per germline (reference sequence). This CDR3 is built from 16 residues. With V trimmed by 5 bases and J by 8 bases, 8 bases remained unmatched. DNA of the CDR3: TGTGCCAGCAGCCTTATTCCGGGACTAGCGGGAGATGAGCAGTTCTTC. Protein product: CASSLIPGLAGDEQFF.

This chain connects TRBV15 to TRBJ2-1; 8 bases are shared with TRBD2. This CDR3 is built from 15 residues. J lost 0 bases, V lost 2 bases, and 0 bases had no gene match. Germline CDR1 is LNHNV and CDR2 is YYDKDF (reference sequence). CDR3 region: CATSRSGSSYNEQFF. The CDR3 nucleotides are TGTGCCACCAGCAGAAGCGGGAGCTCCTACAATGAGCAGTTCTTC.

The chain links TRBV27 to TRBJ2-4; D gene uncertain. This CDR3 spans 16 amino acids. Germline values: CDR1 MNHEY, CDR2 SMNVEV (reference sequence). The V and J ends lost 0 bases and 0 bases respectively, with 9 bases between them. Here the CDR3 DNA reads TGTGCCAGCAGTTTATCTCTACAGCTAGCCAAAAACATTCAGTACTTC. Its protein product is CASSLSLQLAKNIQYF.

This clone came up once. CDR3 sequence: CASSFWGVVQETQYF. The CDR3 region has the DNA TGTGCCAGCAGCTTCTGGGGGGTGGTCCAAGAGACCCAGTACTTC. This chain joins TRBV7-9 and TRBJ2-5; possibly TRBD2 for D (6 bases). CDR3 length: 15 residues. Germline lookup yields CDR1 SEHNR and CDR2 FQNEAQ (reference sequence). Between the trimmed V and J ends, which lost 3 bases and 1 base, there was a span of 12 bases.

CDR3 sequence: CASSSPALPRTYEQYF. In DNA form, the CDR3 reads TGTGCCAGCAGTTCCCCAGCCCTCCCGAGAACCTACGAGCAGTACTTC. This chain links TRBV28 with TRBJ2-7; D not resolved. V lost 4 bases to trimming and J lost 2 bases, with 18 bases between them. CDR1 MDHEN and CDR2 SYDVKM come from the germline V gene. The length of the CDR3 is 16 residues.

V gene TRBV29-1 combines with J gene TRBJ1-1; possible D gene TRBD1, 6 bases. Trimming left V 2 bases short and J 4 bases short, with 11 bases between. Germline CDR1 reads SQVTM; CDR2 reads ANQGSEA. The CDR3 is 13 residues long. The CDR3 coding sequence is TGCAGCGTTGAAATGGTAGGGGGCACTGAAGCTTTCTTT. Encoded protein: CSVEMVGGTEAFF.

This chain connects TRBV14 to TRBJ2-7; D is ambiguous. Germline CDR1 SGHDN, CDR2 FVKESK. Trimming pared 4 bases from V and 4 bases from J, leaving 8 bases between. This CDR3 is 12 amino acids long. The CDR3 sequence is CASSPGLYEQYF. The CDR3 nucleotides read TGTGCCAGCAGCCCCGGTTTGTACGAGCAGTACTTC. The full variable domain, rest sourced from reference TRBV14 and TRBJ2-7, is EAGVTQFPSHSVIEKGQTVTLRCDPISGHDNLYWYRRVMGKEIKFLLHFVKESKQDESGMPNNRFLAERTGGTYSTLKVQPAELEDSGVYFCASSPGLYEQYFGPGTRLTVT.

The chain employs TRBV25-1 and TRBJ2-5; D possibly corresponds to TRBD1 (6 bases). With 3 bases removed from V and 4 bases from J, the gap between germline ends came to 12 bases. CDR3 size: 14 residues. Germline V gene data show CDR1 as MGHDK and CDR2 as SYGVNS. CDR3 coding DNA: TGTGCCAGCAGTGAGAAACGAGGGGGAGAGACCCAGTACTTC. This encodes CASSEKRGGETQYF.

The J gene is TRBJ2-4, the V gene TRBV4-3; D gene unclear. CDR1 and CDR2 from the germline V gene are LGHNA and YSLEER. V was pared by 1 base and J by 0 bases, with 16 bases between. The CDR3 spans 18 residues. CDR3 nucleotide sequence: TGCGCCAGCAGCCAAGGGGATCCACAACCTTTAGCCAAAAACATTCAGTACTTC. This encodes CASSQGDPQPLAKNIQYF.

This clone is a singleton in its sample. The genes are TRBV9 and TRBJ2-1; 9 bases align to TRBD2. The CDR3 is 16 residues long. The germline gives CDR1 SGDLS, CDR2 YYNGEE. Trimming took 0 bases from V and 7 from J; bases not matched to a gene: 8. Here the CDR3 reads CASSVAYLREGNEQFF. The CDR3 DNA is TGTGCCAGCAGCGTAGCTTATTTGCGGGAGGGAAATGAGCAGTTCTTC.

The chain has TRBV11-3 and TRBJ2-1; 8 positions match TRBD1. Germline V CDR1 and CDR2: SGHNT, YENEEA. The junction had 6 bases not matched to a gene; V was cut back by 5 bases and J by 9 bases. The CDR3 is made up of 13 amino acids. This CDR3 reads CASSARGLSEQFF. DNA of the CDR3: TGTGCCAGCAGCGCCAGGGGGCTAAGTGAGCAGTTCTTC.